A single sample gave rise to the 22 T cell receptor beta chains below, sequenced in a study of T cell repertoires in cytomegalovirus infection. One entry per CDR3 protein results from TCRdb running MiXCR on the reads. Here the sample spans 680,000 or so distinct CDR3 sequences, 35% to 45% being singletons. Sequencing was carried out using PBMCs. These receptors all come from a human donor in good health (CMV status not recorded). Some clones in this sample may be carry-over from other donors' samples.

This clonotype showed up just a few times. V and J are TRBV10-3 and TRBJ2-1, with 12 bases identical to TRBD2. The CDR3 is made up of 16 amino acids. Germline CDR1 and CDR2: ENHRY and SYGVKD. V lost 6 bases and J lost 8; bases outside the gene matches: 11. The DNA for the CDR3 is TGTGCCATCAGCCCGGCTAGCGGGGGGGCCATCGATGAGCAGTTCTTC. Translated: CAISPASGGAIDEQFF.

This clonotype was counted at least ten times. The gene calls are TRBV6-5 and TRBJ2-3, with 7 bases identical to TRBD1. The CDR3 has 14 amino acids. V shed 2 bases and J 3 bases; nucleotides not matched to a gene: 2. The V gene's germline CDR1 is MNHEY and CDR2 SVGAGI. The DNA of the CDR3 is TGTGCCAGCAGTTACGACAGGGAGACAGATACGCAGTATTTT. Protein sequence: CASSYDRETDTQYF.

This chain uses TRBV7-9 with TRBJ2-7; 8 nucleotides match TRBD2. This CDR3 is 18 amino acids long. With V trimmed by 4 bases and J by 0 bases, 14 bases remained unmatched. Germline CDR1 is SEHNR and CDR2 is FQNEAQ (reference sequence). The CDR3 DNA reads as TGTGCCAGCAGCTCGACCGGGGGGGTACTCCCGACCTCCTACGAGCAGTACTTC. Protein product: CASSSTGGVLPTSYEQYF.

The chain uses TRBV7-2 and TRBJ1-1; D remains ambiguous. CDR3 length: 11 amino acids. CDR1 is SGHTA and CDR2 is FQGNSA in the germline V gene. The V end was cut by 5 bases, the J end by 8 bases, with 9 bases between. The CDR3 reads CASSPAREAFF. The DNA for the CDR3 is TGTGCCAGCAGCCCTGCGAGGGAAGCTTTCTTT.

The chain couples TRBV4-1 to TRBJ2-4; D call uncertain. Deletions cut 1 base from V and 8 bases from J, with 18 bases between. CDR3 size: 16 residues. Germline CDR1 and CDR2: MGHRA and YSYEKL. The CDR3 bases are TGCGCCAGCAGCCAAGGGGTCTCCGCAGGTTCAGACATTCAGTACTTC. Translated: CASSQGVSAGSDIQYF.

The V call is TRBV27, the J call TRBJ1-2; tentatively, D is TRBD1 (6 bases). The V and J ends lost 5 bases and 7 bases respectively, with 11 bases between them. The CDR3 length is 12 residues. Germline loops: CDR1 MNHEY, CDR2 SMNVEV (reference sequence). CDR3 amino acids: CASSTPRGGYTF. The CDR3 DNA is TGTGCCAGCAGTACCCCCAGGGGTGGCTACACCTTC.

The CDR3 protein is CAISESPVPTLSYEQYF. CDR3 in DNA: TGTGCCATCAGTGAGTCTCCGGTGCCGACTCTCTCCTACGAGCAGTACTTC. V gene TRBV10-3 combines with J gene TRBJ2-7, with D unclear. Trimming removed 0 bases at V and 0 bases at J, with 15 bases between. The CDR3 loop spans 17 amino acids. CDR1 and CDR2 (germline): ENHRY, SYGVKD.

The rearrangement uses TRBV6-6 and TRBJ1-1; maybe TRBD1 (6 bases). From germline, CDR1 is MNHNY and CDR2 SVGAGI (reference sequence). Trimming removed 4 bases from V and 4 bases from J, with 16 bases in between. The CDR3 has 15 residues. CDR3 bases: TGTGCCAGCAGTTCCTCCAGGGGAGGTGGCACTGAAGCTTTCTTT. Protein product: CASSSSRGGGTEAFF.

Concerning this clonotype: This may be a read error: a much more frequent sequence differs by one nucleotide. The V gene is TRBV7-2, the J gene TRBJ1-5, with a possible D match to TRBD1 (5 bases). Germline CDR1 and CDR2: SGHTA and FQGNSA. The CDR3 extends over 15 amino acids. The CDR3 region has the DNA TGTGCCAGCAGCTTAGGAAGACAGATCAATCAGCCCCAGCGTTTT. This encodes CASSLGRQINQPQRF.

This clonotype showed up many times. The CDR3 protein is CASSSYGAGTEAFF. CDR3 nucleotide sequence: TGTGCCAGCAGCTCCTATGGGGCGGGGACTGAAGCTTTCTTT. The rearrangement uses TRBV7-8 and TRBJ1-1, with a tentative D call TRBD1 (5 bases). CDR3 size: 14 residues. The germline CDR1 and CDR2 sequences are SGHVS and FQNEAQ. Trimming stripped 4 bases from V and 5 bases from J, with 14 bases between.

This clonotype has a handful of counts. Here the CDR3 reads CASLPTGSLTEQYF. The CDR3 region has the DNA TGTGCCAGCCTACCGACAGGGAGTCTCACCGAGCAGTACTTC. V usage is TRBV6-1 and J usage is TRBJ2-7; 7 bases are a match to TRBD1. CDR3 size: 14 residues. V was pared by 8 bases and J by 6 bases, with 13 bases of the junction left unmatched. From germline, CDR1 is MNHNS and CDR2 SASEGT.

Concerning this clonotype itself: A much bigger clone sits one base away, suggesting this may be a read error. V gene TRBV7-2 combines with J gene TRBJ1-5, with D hard to call. The CDR3 is made up of 14 amino acids. From germline, CDR1 is SGHTA and CDR2 FQGNSA. The CDR3 region has the DNA TGTTCCAGCAGCTCAGTTGGGGGCAATCAGCCCCAGCATTTT. This codes for CSSSSVGGNQPQHF.

V usage is TRBV6-6 and J usage is TRBJ2-7; D is ambiguous. Trimming took off 5 bases at V and 2 bases at J, with 10 bases between the two ends. CDR3 length: 13 residues. Germline V gene sequence: CDR1 MNHNY, CDR2 SVGAGI (reference sequence). The CDR3: CASSEDATYEQYF. In DNA form, the CDR3 reads TGTGCCAGCAGTGAGGACGCCACCTACGAGCAGTACTTC.

V and J are TRBV4-2 and TRBJ1-3; no definite D call. The CDR3 has 17 amino acids. V was clipped by 0 bases and J by 0 bases, with 12 bases between them. Germline loops: CDR1 LGHNA, CDR2 YNFKEQ. Written as DNA, the CDR3 is TGTGCCAGCAGCCAAGAGCACAGACTCATCTCTGGAAACACCATATATTTT. The encoded protein is CASSQEHRLISGNTIYF.

The rearrangement uses TRBV6-1 and TRBJ1-2; D gene uncertain. The V end was cut by 4 bases, the J end by 7 bases, with 7 bases between. This CDR3 region has 11 residues. The V gene's germline CDR1 is MNHNS and CDR2 SASEGT. As DNA, the CDR3 is TGTGCCAGCAGTGCCTACGGTGGCTACACCTTC. The encoded protein is CASSAYGGYTF.

This chain connects TRBV20-1 to TRBJ1-5; no clear D. Trimming left V 4 bases short and J 3 bases short, with 16 bases between. This CDR3 spans 15 amino acids. Germline assignment: CDR1 DFQATT and CDR2 SNEGSKA (reference sequence). CDR3 amino acids: CSATSGWKDNQPQHF. The DNA of the CDR3 is TGCAGTGCTACCTCGGGCTGGAAGGACAATCAGCCCCAGCATTTT.

The rearrangement joins TRBV11-2 to TRBJ1-1; D might be TRBD1 (6 bases). Germline CDR1 and CDR2: SGHAT and FQNNGV. V lost 5 bases and J 11 bases, leaving 15 bases between the germline ends. The CDR3 is made up of 12 amino acids. The CDR3 region has the DNA TGTGCCAGCAGCCCAGTGGGGGCACCGGCTTTCTTT. Amino acid sequence: CASSPVGAPAFF.

In its sample, this clonotype was seen once. This rearrangement joins TRBV6-1 to TRBJ2-2, with 8 bases matching TRBD2. Germline CDR1 and CDR2: MNHNS and SASEGT. J lost 1 base, V lost 8 bases, and 3 bases had no gene match. The CDR3 covers 14 residues. CDR3 bases: TGTGCCAGCGTTAGCGGGGTGAACACCGGGGAGCTGTTTTTT. Translating gives CASVSGVNTGELFF.

This clonotype was recorded only once. The chain has TRBV6-2 or TRBV6-3 and TRBJ2-2; D is undetermined. The CDR3 covers 14 residues. V was cut by 4 bases and J by 7 bases, with 13 bases left in between. Germline V lookup: CDR1 MNHEY, CDR2 SVGEGT. This CDR3 is CASSSAPKGGELFF. In DNA form, the CDR3 reads TGTGCCAGCAGTTCAGCCCCCAAGGGCGGGGAGCTGTTTTTT.

This clonotype has at least ten counts. V and J are TRBV7-2 and TRBJ2-1; a weak D match, TRBD1 (5 bases). There are 15 residues in the CDR3. Per germline, CDR1 SGHTA and CDR2 FQGNSA. Trimming pared 5 bases from V and 0 bases from J, leaving 11 bases between. CDR3 region: CASSPMDTSYNEQFF. The CDR3 DNA reads TGTGCCAGCAGCCCAATGGACACCTCCTACAATGAGCAGTTCTTC.

The chain is built from TRBV6-6 and TRBJ1-1; tentatively, D is TRBD1 (5 bases). The germline V and J ends were trimmed by 4 bases and 4 bases, with 10 bases remaining between them. The CDR3 covers 13 residues. CDR1 MNHNY and CDR2 SVGAGI come from the germline V gene (reference sequence). This chain's CDR3 is CASSLGDTTEAFF. Written as DNA, the CDR3 is TGTGCCAGCAGTTTAGGGGATACCACTGAAGCTTTCTTT.

The chain uses TRBV4-3 and TRBJ2-3; possibly TRBD2 for D (6 bases). The germline V gene encodes CDR1 LGHNA and CDR2 YSLEER. The CDR3 extends over 15 amino acids. V lost 6 bases and J 1 base, leaving 14 bases between the germline ends. The CDR3 nucleotides read TGCGCCAGCAGTACGGGAGTTTTCGGCACAGATACGCAGTATTTT. The encoded protein is CASSTGVFGTDTQYF.